The source of this TCR beta chain is a study of cytomegalovirus exposure and HLA in healthy donors. Study-wide points: Later genetic work tied a missense DCLRE1C variant to beta-chain V and J trimming. Cytomegalovirus-associated status was assigned to 164 TCR beta chains.

Donors had nominal health at sampling but likely had unrecorded immune exposures. Concerning this clone: The antigen remains unidentified.

Germline CDR1 KGHSH, CDR2 LQKENI. The CDR3 runs to 17 residues. Between the trimmed V and J ends, which lost 0 bases and 1 base, there was a span of 16 bases. Primers: 60 Vbeta forward and 13 Jbeta reverse. Sequenced by immunoSEQ multiplex PCR; TCRdb stores in-frame clones only, minus some. This table holds under 150,000 clones, 70% to 80% found once. The chain combines TRBV18 with TRBJ2-7, with D possibly TRBD2 on 6 matching bases. The source material was PBMCs. The clonotype was recovered from a female donor in good health and CMV-seropositive. The CDR3 nucleotides are TGTGCCAGCTCACCACCTTACTCGGGAGCCGGATCCTACGAGCAGTACTTC. It translates to CASSPPYSGAGSYEQYF.